The entry below describes one T cell receptor beta chain. Its target is unknown. Assay used: immunoSEQ multiplex PCR; TCRdb lists only in-frame clones, some missing. This repertoire shows 75,000 to 100,000 clones, more than 90% found once; its top ten account for over 9.5%. This specimen comes from a study of T cell responses to AZD1222 COVID-19 vaccine. Turning to the study itself: Investigators merged groups given second doses at roughly 4 or roughly 12 weeks.

Study-wide results and caveats: CD4 TCRs linked to vaccination spanned spike, dominating at 160-218 and 743-854. The peak T cell response came first, and repertoires were sampled only after it. Baseline serostatus was positive in only six AZD1222 recipients.

This CDR3 has 15 residues. CDR1 is SGHKS and CDR2 is YYEKEE in the germline V gene (reference sequence). Losses at the gene ends were 5 bases for V and 3 bases for J; bases not matched to a gene: 7. Sequenced here: peripheral blood, sampled on day 0 of AZD1222 vaccination. This sequence joins TRBV5-5 and TRBJ2-7; 11 bases align to TRBD2. The TCR originated in an adult in good health. In DNA form, the CDR3 reads TGTGCCAGCAGACAAGCCGGGACTAGCGGCTACGAGCAGTACTTC. Protein product: CASRQAGTSGYEQYF.